This T cell receptor (beta chain) is from a study of T-cell reconstitution after alpha-beta-depleted transplantation in children. Per the germline V gene, CDR1 is SGHKS and CDR2 is YYEKEE (reference sequence). The CDR3 extends over 17 amino acids. J was trimmed by 6 bases and V by 4 bases; bases with no gene match: 6. Preparing the TCRbeta library involved the use of unique molecular identifiers. TCRdb re-derived calls from the PCR reads in MiXCR, one entry per CDR3 protein. Here the sample spans a few hundred thousand distinct CDR3 sequences, 9.5% to 13% being singletons. This clonotype originated in a child in the first two years of life with acute myeloid leukemia, due to receive a stem cell transplant. The chain recombines TRBV5-5 with TRBJ2-2, with TRBD2 identical over 16 bases. The starting material was PBMCs, obtained before TCRalphabeta/CD19-depleted stem cell transplant. The CDR3: CASSGGLAGGLSGELFF. For the CDR3, the DNA is TGTGCCAGCAGCGGGGGACTAGCGGGAGGGCTATCCGGGGAGCTGTTTTTT. Full variable domain (remainder filled in from reference TRBV5-5 and TRBJ2-2): DAGVTQSPTHLIKTRGQQVTLRCSPISGHKSVSWYQQVLGQGPQFIFQYYEKEERGRGNFPDRFSARQFPNYSSELNVNALLLGDSALYLCASSGGLAGGLSGELFFGEGSRLTVL.